A single sample is the source of the 5 T cell receptor beta chains below, sequenced in a study of CD8 T cells in ankylosing spondylitis. TCRdb ran MiXCR on the 5' RACE reads and lists one entry per CDR3 protein. The sample lists roughly 250,000 distinct CDR3 sequences, roughly 8.6% seen once, with approximately 7% in the top ten. Sequencing was performed on blood, either unsorted or a sorted T cell fraction (not recorded which). The source is a male donor with ankylosing spondylitis or in good health (not recorded which).

This clonotype was detected ten times or more. V usage is TRBV4-3 and J usage is TRBJ1-3; D is possibly TRBD1 (6 bases). Trimming took 0 bases from V and 0 from J, leaving 12 bases between them. The germline V gene has CDR1 LGHNA and CDR2 YSLEER. CDR3 size: 17 residues. In DNA, the CDR3 is TGCGCCAGCAGCCAAGAGACAGGACAGCTCTCTGGAAACACCATATATTTT. As protein: CASSQETGQLSGNTIYF.

This clonotype was recorded at least ten times. The chain is built from TRBV4-1 and TRBJ2-7; either TRBD1 or TRBD2 may supply D (5 bases each). V gave up 6 bases and J gave up 1 base, with 16 bases separating them. Germline V gene lookup returns CDR1 MGHRA and CDR2 YSYEKL. The CDR3 loop spans 15 amino acids. The CDR3, as DNA: TGCGCCAGCAGACTGGGGACGGCGCGGTCCTACGAGCAGTACTTC. Translating gives CASRLGTARSYEQYF.

This clonotype was counted between two and nine times. The chain carries TRBV30 and TRBJ1-3; 7 bases map to TRBD1. Per the germline V gene, CDR1 is GTSNPN and CDR2 is SVGIG (reference sequence). J lost 0 bases, V lost 4 bases, and 9 bases had no gene match. This CDR3 comprises 16 residues. CDR3 sequence reads: CAWTRRDSSSGNTIYF. In DNA form, the CDR3 reads TGTGCCTGGACCCGGCGGGACAGTTCCTCTGGAAACACCATATATTTT.

This clonotype has ten or more counts. V gene TRBV7-2 combines with J gene TRBJ1-4; 9 positions match TRBD1. V lost 4 bases to trimming and J lost 5 bases; unmatched junction nucleotides: 2. This CDR3 spans 14 amino acids. Germline-derived CDR1 and CDR2 are SGHTA and FQGNSA. In DNA form, the CDR3 reads TGTGCCAGCAGCTCTGGGACAGGGAATGAAAAACTGTTTTTT. Its translation is CASSSGTGNEKLFF.

This clonotype was recorded many times. This sequence joins TRBV20-1 and TRBJ1-1, with D possibly matching TRBD1 (5 bases). The CDR3 length is 16 residues. Deletions cut 3 bases from V and 3 bases from J, with 20 bases between. The germline V gene has CDR1 DFQATT and CDR2 SNEGSKA (reference sequence). CDR3 DNA: TGCAGTGCTAGTCACAGGATGAGGGTTCGGGACACTGAAGCTTTCTTT. This codes for CSASHRMRVRDTEAFF.